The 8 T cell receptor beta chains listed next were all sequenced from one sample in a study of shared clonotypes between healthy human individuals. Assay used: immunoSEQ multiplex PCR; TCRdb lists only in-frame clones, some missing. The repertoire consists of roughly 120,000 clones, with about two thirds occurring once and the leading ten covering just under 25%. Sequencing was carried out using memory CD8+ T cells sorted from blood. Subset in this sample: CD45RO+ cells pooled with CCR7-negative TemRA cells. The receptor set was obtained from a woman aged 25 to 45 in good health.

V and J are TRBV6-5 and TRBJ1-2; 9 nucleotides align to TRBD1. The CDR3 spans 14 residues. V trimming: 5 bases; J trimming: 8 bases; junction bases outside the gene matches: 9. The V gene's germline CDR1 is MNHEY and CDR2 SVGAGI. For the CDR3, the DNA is TGTGCCAGCAGTAAACAGGGGGCGCTGGGAGGCTACACCTTC. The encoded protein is CASSKQGALGGYTF.

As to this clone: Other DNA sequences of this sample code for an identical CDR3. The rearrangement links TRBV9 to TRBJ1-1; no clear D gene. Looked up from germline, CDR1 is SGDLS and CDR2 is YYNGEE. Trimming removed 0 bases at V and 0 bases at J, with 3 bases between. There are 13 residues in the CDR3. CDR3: CASSVDLNTEAFF. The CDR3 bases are TGTGCCAGCAGCGTAGACTTGAACACTGAAGCTTTCTTT.

The CDR3, as DNA: TGCGCCAGCAGTGAGTCGCAGAGCCTCCTTCAGCCCCAGCATTTT. This sequence encodes CASSESQSLLQPQHF. The chain has TRBV10-2 and TRBJ1-5; D unclear. The CDR3 sequence is 15 residues long. Trimming stripped 0 bases from V and 6 bases from J, with 12 bases between. The germline V gene has CDR1 WSHSY and CDR2 SAAADI.

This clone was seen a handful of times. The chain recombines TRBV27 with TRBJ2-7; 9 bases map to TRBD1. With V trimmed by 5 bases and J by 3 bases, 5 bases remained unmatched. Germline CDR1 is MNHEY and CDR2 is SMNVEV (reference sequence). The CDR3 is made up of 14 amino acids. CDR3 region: CASSVTGGGYEQYF. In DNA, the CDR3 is TGTGCCAGCAGTGTTACAGGGGGCGGCTACGAGCAGTACTTC.

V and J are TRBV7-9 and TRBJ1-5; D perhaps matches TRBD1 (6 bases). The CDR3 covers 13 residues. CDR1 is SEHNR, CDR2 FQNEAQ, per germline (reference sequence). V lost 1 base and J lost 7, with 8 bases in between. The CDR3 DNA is TGTGCCAGCAGCTTAGGGGGGCGACAGCCCCAGCATTTT. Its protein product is CASSLGGRQPQHF.

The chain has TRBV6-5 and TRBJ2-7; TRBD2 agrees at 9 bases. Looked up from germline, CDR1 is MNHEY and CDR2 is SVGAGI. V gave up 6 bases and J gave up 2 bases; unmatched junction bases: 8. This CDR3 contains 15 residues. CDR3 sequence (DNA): TGTGCCAGCAGCTCCCGAGGCGGGAGGGCCTACGAGCAGTACTTC. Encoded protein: CASSSRGGRAYEQYF.

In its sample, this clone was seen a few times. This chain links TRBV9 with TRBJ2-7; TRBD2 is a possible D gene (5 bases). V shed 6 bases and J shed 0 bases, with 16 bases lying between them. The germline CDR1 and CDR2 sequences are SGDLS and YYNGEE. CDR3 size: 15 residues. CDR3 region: CASTQEDGSSYEQYF. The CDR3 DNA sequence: TGTGCCAGCACCCAGGAGGACGGCAGCTCCTACGAGCAGTACTTC.

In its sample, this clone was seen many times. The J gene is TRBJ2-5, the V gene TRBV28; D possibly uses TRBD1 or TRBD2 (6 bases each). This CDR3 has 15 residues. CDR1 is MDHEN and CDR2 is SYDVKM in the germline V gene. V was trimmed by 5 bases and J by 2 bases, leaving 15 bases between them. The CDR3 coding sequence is TGTGCCAGCAGTCCCGAAGGGGGGCGGCAAGAGACCCAGTACTTC. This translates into CASSPEGGRQETQYF.